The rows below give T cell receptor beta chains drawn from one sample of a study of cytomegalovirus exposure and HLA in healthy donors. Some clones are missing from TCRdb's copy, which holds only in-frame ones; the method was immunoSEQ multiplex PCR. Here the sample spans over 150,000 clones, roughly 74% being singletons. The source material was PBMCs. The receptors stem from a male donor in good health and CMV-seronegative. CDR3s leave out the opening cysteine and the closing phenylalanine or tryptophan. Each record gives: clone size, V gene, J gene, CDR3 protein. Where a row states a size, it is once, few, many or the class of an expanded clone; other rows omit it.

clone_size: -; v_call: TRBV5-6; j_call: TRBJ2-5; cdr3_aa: ATSRGGRTQY
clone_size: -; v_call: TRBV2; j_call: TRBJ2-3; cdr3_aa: ASSEVGTSGTDTQY
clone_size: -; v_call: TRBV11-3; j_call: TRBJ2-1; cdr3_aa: ASSSRQGGDNEQF
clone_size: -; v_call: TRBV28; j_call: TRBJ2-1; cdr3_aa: ASSLPRDRRPHEQF
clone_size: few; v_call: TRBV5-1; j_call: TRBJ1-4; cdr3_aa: ASSLALSGANEKLF
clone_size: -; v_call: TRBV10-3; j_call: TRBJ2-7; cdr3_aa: AIRSGTGPYEQY
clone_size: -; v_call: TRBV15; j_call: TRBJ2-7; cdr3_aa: ATSRAGGAGYEQY
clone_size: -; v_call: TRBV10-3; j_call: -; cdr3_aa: AVGERTGNEQY
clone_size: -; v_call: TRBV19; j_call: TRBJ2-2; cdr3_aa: ASSMGRGDGELF
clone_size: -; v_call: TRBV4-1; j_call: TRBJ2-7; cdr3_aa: ASSQTGKVGGQY
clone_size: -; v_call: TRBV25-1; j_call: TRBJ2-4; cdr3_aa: ASCEGGIQY
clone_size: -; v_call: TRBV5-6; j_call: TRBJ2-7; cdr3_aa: ASSAGGGSFEQY
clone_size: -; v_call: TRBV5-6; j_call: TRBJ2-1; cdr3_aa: ASSLWTSGNEQF
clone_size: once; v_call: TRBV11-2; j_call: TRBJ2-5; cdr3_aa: ASRQSRGGETQY
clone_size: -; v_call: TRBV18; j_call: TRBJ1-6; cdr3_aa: ASLAFTSQGAFSPLH
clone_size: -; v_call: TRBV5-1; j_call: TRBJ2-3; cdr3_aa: ASSPRTSGGRTDTQY
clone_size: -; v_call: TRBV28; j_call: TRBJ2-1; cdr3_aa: ASSGTGRYNEQF
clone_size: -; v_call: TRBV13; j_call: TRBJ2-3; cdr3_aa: ASSRNELAGGSTDTQY
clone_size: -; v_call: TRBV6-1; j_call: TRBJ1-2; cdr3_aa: ASSGDSSGYGYT
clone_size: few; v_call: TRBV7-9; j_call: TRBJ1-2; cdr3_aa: ASSLETGGYT
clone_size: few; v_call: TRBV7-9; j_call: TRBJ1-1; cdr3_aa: ASSSSRPVF
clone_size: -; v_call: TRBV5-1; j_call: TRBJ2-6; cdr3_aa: ASSNRGAGANVLT
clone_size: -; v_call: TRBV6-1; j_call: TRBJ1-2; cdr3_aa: ASSVAGTHGYT
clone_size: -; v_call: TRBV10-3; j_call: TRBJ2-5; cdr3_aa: AISESAREETQY
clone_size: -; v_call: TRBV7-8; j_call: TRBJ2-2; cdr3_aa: ASSWGRGGGVNTGELF
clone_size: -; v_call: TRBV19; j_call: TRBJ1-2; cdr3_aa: ATTLQGRYGYT
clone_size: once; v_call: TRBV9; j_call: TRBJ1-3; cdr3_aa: ASTPGLSGNTIY
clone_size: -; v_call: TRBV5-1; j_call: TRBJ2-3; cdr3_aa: ASSYSGTGDPDTQY
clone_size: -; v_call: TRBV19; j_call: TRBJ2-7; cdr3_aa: ATTPTGGIYEQY
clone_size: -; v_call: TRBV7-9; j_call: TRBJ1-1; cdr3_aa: ASSPPAGTEAF
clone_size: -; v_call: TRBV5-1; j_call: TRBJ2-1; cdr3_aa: ASFTGSSYNEQF
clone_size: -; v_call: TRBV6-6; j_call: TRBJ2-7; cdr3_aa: ASSQGQGIGEQY
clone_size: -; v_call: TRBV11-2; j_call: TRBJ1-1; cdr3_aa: ASSTQTGGTEAF
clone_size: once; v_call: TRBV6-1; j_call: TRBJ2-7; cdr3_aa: ASRSGTVSYEQY
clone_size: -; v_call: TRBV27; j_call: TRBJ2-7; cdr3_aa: ASRRDRGPYEQY
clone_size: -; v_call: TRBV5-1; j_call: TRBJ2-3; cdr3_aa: ASAERKPTDTQY
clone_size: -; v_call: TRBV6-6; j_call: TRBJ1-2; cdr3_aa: ASSYRATGAGYT
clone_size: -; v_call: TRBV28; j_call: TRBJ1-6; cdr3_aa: ATTGSSYNSPLH
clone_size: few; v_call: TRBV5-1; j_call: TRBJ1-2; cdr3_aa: ASSPGTAGYGYT
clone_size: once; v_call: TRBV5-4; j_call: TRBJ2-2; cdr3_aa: ASRTGLAGNTGELF
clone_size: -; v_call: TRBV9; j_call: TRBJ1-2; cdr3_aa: ASSPLNRDIYGYT
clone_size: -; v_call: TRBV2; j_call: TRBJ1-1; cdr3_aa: ASATGVGTEAF
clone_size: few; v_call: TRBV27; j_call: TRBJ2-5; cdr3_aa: ASSSLKTVQETQY
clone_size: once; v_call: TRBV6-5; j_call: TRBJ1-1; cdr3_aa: ASSPRRGNTEAF
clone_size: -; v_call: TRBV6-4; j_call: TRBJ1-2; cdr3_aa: ASSEGVDGYGYT
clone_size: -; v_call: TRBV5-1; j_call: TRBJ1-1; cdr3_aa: ASRETGGTEAF
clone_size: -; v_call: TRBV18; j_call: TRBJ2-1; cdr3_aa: ASSPLRDSTYNEQF
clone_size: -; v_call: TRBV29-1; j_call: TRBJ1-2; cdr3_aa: SVDNGYT